The present T cell receptor beta chain was sequenced within a study of T cell clones after liver transplantation (dated by TCRdb to about 2019). About the investigation overall: ITN030ST, the source of the samples, was a randomized trial that attempted immunosuppression withdrawal within 2 years of liver transplantation. Blood samples were collected pre-transplant, then pre-randomization ahead of withdrawal, and finally post-randomization once withdrawal had either been completed or failed. A cohort of 8 liver transplant recipients was studied, of whom 3 were classified as tolerant and 5 as non-tolerant. As an antigen-independent comparator for the donor-reactive sequences, third party-reactive TCRbeta sequences from pre-transplant MLRs were identified as well. Donor-reactive T cell clones were identified by TCRbeta sequencing following a pre-transplant mixed lymphocyte reaction and were subsequently tracked in post-transplant blood. No induction therapy was given to the subjects, and standard immunosuppression was administered until randomization at 12-24 months post-transplant. To count as tolerant, a recipient had to stay completely off immunosuppression for at least one year without liver enzymes climbing beyond twice the upper limit of normal. Three of the eight recipients were HCV-positive; the others were transplanted for non-autoimmune, non-viral indications. Overall study results and their limits: Once repertoire turnover was taken into account, donor-reactive detection showed a significant reduction for CD4 in 7 of 8 subjects and for CD8 in 8 of 8. Low numbers of available donor cells limited the measurable donor-reactive repertoire in a couple of subjects. Donor-reactive sequences decreased more than third party-reactive sequences, which suggests partial antigen-specific deletion that was not related to withdrawal success. Circulating donor-reactive CD4 TCRbeta sequences fell significantly post-transplant in most of the 8 subjects, irrespective of tolerance or HCV status. Without allograft tissue specimens, donor-reactive T cells may have migrated into the graft rather than being deleted. Because of small, heterogeneous patient numbers and non-standardized post-transplant time points, the conclusions were only preliminary.

Thawed unstimulated PBMCs were stained for CD3, CD4 and CD8 and FACS-sorted into CD3+CD4+ and CD3+CD8+ populations. All 8 studied subjects were randomized to withdrawal of immunosuppression. The Qiagen DNeasy Blood and Tissue Kit was used for isolation of genomic DNA. V and J lose 5 bases and 1 base, and a span of 12 bases separates them. Inclusive of the bounding cysteine and phenylalanine, the CDR3 is 14 residues long. Only the CDR3 DNA is retained, 42 bases long and in frame from the first base. CDR1 and CDR2 are drawn from the germline V gene (reference sequence): MNHEY, SMNVEV. Using immunoSEQ, frozen genomic DNA was subjected to high-throughput TCRbeta CDR3 sequencing, a process that included PCR amplification, mapping, bias correction and internal controls. Turning to the authors' computational methods: Productive rearrangements were retained, and unique TCRbeta sequences were defined by the CDR3 nucleotide sequence together with the V and J gene. A sequence counted as donor-reactive only if the sequence showed at least 5-fold expansion in CFSE-low cells compared with unstimulated pre-transplant cells and had a frequency of at least 0.01%. To ensure at least 90% detection power, minimum frequency thresholds were set for each subject based on that subject's lowest-template unstimulated sample. Jensen-Shannon divergence between the top 1000 TCRbeta sequences post- versus pre-transplant served as the measure of repertoire turnover. Two-sided Fisher's exact tests were used to test for changes in the detection of donor-reactive sequences. What TCRdb holds here is the immuneACCESS table cut down to in-frame rearrangements. Part of the clones is not present; checked against another copy, under half of the missing clones reflect an unresolved V gene, and the others are unexplained. That table is the source of V, J and clone size, and D and trimming were worked out from the DNA. The sample table holds 20,000 to 25,000 clones, of which roughly 80% were seen once. In total, the top ten clones hold about a third of the sample.

A word on this clone: This receptor's antigen is unknown. Per-nucleotide qualities are absent, and no much larger clonotype sits a single base away.

The chain couples TRBV27 to TRBJ2-7, with no reliable assignment of the D segment. This clonotype was sampled from a human patient who received a liver transplant. In patients who had a transplant, some T cells may come from the graft donor. The starting material was CD8+ T cells from blood, obtained approximately 54 months after liver transplant. The DNA reads as follows: TGTGCCAGCAGTCTGCGGTCCCTTTCCTACGAGCAGTACTTC. Its amino acids are CASSLRSLSYEQYF.